This TCR beta chain was found in a study of T-cell memory formation after mild COVID-19. Findings and limits, study-wide: There was no confirmation that second-wave clones peaking on day 37 were SARS-CoV-2 specific.

The CDR3 extends over 12 amino acids. The V end lost 1 base, the J end lost 7 bases, and 10 bases lay between the germline ends. Germline V lookup: CDR1 DFQATT, CDR2 SNEGSKA (reference sequence). Notes on this clonotype: What it recognizes is unknown.

It was 5'RACE with constant-segment primers that produced the TCR alpha and TCR beta cDNA libraries, which carried sample barcodes and UMIs. In TCRdb, the 5' RACE reads were re-called with MiXCR into one record per CDR3 protein. This sample has 550,000 to 650,000 distinct CDR3 sequences, with roughly a sixth found just once. The chain links TRBV20-1 to TRBJ2-5, with D unclear. The TCR was taken from an adult woman who had mild COVID-19 (a few samples of this study predate the infection). Cell type and time point are not known. The sample comprised PBMCs or a T cell subset sorted from them (not recorded which). CDR3 bases: TGCAGTGCTAGAGCCCCGACTGTGACCCAGTACTTC. Protein: CSARAPTVTQYF.